The T cell receptor beta chain under discussion was sequenced for a study of shared clonotypes between healthy human individuals. Study-level information: Samples came from a couple of female and a few male donors aged 18 to 49.

This clone was seen repeatedly, ten times or more. Data came from immunoSEQ multiplex PCR; TCRdb stores just in-frame clones and leaves some out. The sample includes about 480,000 clones, about 75% of them seen just once. The length of the CDR3 is 17 residues. With V trimmed by 3 bases and J by 0 bases, 6 bases remained unmatched. Germline CDR1 is PRHDT and CDR2 is FYEKMQ (reference sequence). The sample was PBMCs. The sequence came from a woman aged 40 to 50 in good health. Some clones in this sample may be carry-over from other donors' samples. The V and J genes are TRBV13 and TRBJ2-1, with 9 bases matching TRBD2. The DNA of the CDR3 is TGTGCCAGCAGCTTTGGGACTAGCTTATACTCCTACAATGAGCAGTTCTTC. This translates into CASSFGTSLYSYNEQFF. The whole variable domain, filled in from reference TRBV13 and TRBJ2-1, reads AAGVIQSPRHLIKEKRETATLKCYPIPRHDTVYWYQQGPGQDPQFLISFYEKMQSDKGSIPDRFSAQQFSDYHSELNMSSLELGDSALYFCASSFGTSLYSYNEQFFGPGTRLTVL.